This TCR beta chain was sequenced in a study of shared clonotypes between healthy human individuals. Study findings and constraints: The sole specimen, blood, was sampled, and tissue repertoires likely differ.

CDR1 SGDLS and CDR2 YYNGEE come from the germline V gene. Trimming shortened V by 2 bases and J by 0 bases, and 7 bases separated the two germline ends. The CDR3 contains 14 residues. Clones were read by immunoSEQ multiplex PCR, and TCRdb kept only the in-frame ones, dropping some. The sample includes about 2.3 million clones, approximately 90% seen only once; the top ten take 0.37%. As to this clone: Antigen specificity is unknown. At the DNA level, this CDR3 is encoded by other sequences in the same sample as well.

The chain links TRBV9 to TRBJ2-3, with a possible D match to TRBD2 (5 bases). This receptor was taken from a man in his late teens or twenties in good health. Some clones in this sample may be carry-over from other donors' samples. The sequencing sample was made of naive CD4+ T cells from PBMCs. Subset indicated: CD45RA+ positively selected. The CDR3 loop is CASSVRGSTDTQYF. The CDR3 nucleotides are TGTGCCAGCAGCGTCCGCGGGAGCACAGATACGCAGTATTTT.